These 5 T cell receptor beta chains came from one sample sequenced in a study of spatial heterogeneity in lung cancer. Specified time point: blood at routine non-recurrence follow-up after resection. TCRdb redid the calling of the 5' RACE reads with MiXCR, one entry per CDR3 protein. The sample lists tens of thousands of distinct CDR3 sequences, less than 9.5% occurring once. The material sequenced was PBMCs, taken at follow-up. The receptor set was obtained from a female donor with early-stage non-small cell lung cancer.

This clonotype has a count of ten or more. The chain joins TRBV28 to TRBJ2-1; possible D gene TRBD1, 7 bases. The CDR3 loop spans 12 amino acids. The ends were cut back, 7 bases at V and 8 bases at J, with 12 bases in the middle. The germline gives CDR1 MDHEN, CDR2 SYDVKM. The chain's CDR3 is CASTTRGDEQFF. The DNA of the CDR3 is TGTGCCAGCACTACCAGGGGGGATGAGCAGTTCTTC.

This chain joins TRBV20-1 and TRBJ2-1; D possibly corresponds to TRBD2 (5 bases). V gave up 6 bases and J gave up 8 bases, with 17 bases separating them. Germline V CDR1 and CDR2: DFQATT, SNEGSKA (reference sequence). The CDR3 length is 13 residues. CDR3 protein: CSALLGKDDEQFF. The CDR3 nucleotides read TGCAGTGCCCTACTAGGAAAGGACGATGAGCAGTTCTTC.

This clonotype was recorded at least ten times. The chain employs TRBV20-1 and TRBJ2-7; D not resolved. This CDR3 has 16 amino acids. Per the germline V gene, CDR1 is DFQATT and CDR2 is SNEGSKA (reference sequence). The ends were cut back, 0 bases at V and 1 base at J, with 16 bases in the middle. Here the CDR3 reads CSARDLIDFQSYEQYF. CDR3 sequence (DNA): TGCAGTGCTAGAGATCTGATCGACTTTCAATCCTACGAGCAGTACTTC.

This clonotype has a count of ten or more. The CDR3 region is CSGGRNNEQFF. Here the CDR3 DNA reads TGCAGTGGAGGACGAAACAATGAGCAGTTCTTC. The rearrangement joins TRBV20-1 to TRBJ2-1, with D hard to call. V lost 7 bases and J lost 5, with 9 bases in between. The CDR3 covers 11 residues. The V gene's germline CDR1 is DFQATT and CDR2 SNEGSKA (reference sequence).

The sample holds many counts of this clonotype. V is TRBV5-1 and J is TRBJ2-7; 13 bases line up with TRBD2. The V gene end was trimmed by 4 bases and the J gene end by 0 bases; junction bases not matched to a gene: 7. The CDR3 has 17 residues. Germline V lookup: CDR1 SGHRS, CDR2 YFSETQ. The CDR3 protein is CASSPGLAGDSSYEQYF. CDR3 coding DNA: TGCGCCAGCAGCCCCGGACTAGCGGGGGACAGCTCCTACGAGCAGTACTTC.